Listed here are 23 T cell receptor beta chains from one sample, sequenced in a study of early T cells in non-severe SARS-CoV-2 infection. TCRdb used MiXCR to reprocess the 5' RACE reads, holding one entry per CDR3 protein. This table holds tens of thousands of distinct CDR3 sequences, 15% found once. The specimen was whole blood. The source of these receptors is an adult who was a healthcare worker with PCR-confirmed SARS-CoV-2 infection or an uninfected control (not recorded which).

V is TRBV10-2 and J is TRBJ2-1; D is ambiguous. The CDR3 runs 12 residues. The V end was cut by 8 bases, the J end by 9 bases, with 14 bases between. Germline-derived CDR1 and CDR2 are WSHSY and SAAADI. In DNA, the CDR3 is TGCGCCAGCCTGGCGGTGCGGAGTGAGCAGTTCTTC. It specifies CASLAVRSEQFF.

V usage is TRBV9 and J usage is TRBJ2-3, with a tentative D call TRBD2 (5 bases). With 4 bases removed from V and 7 bases from J, the gap between germline ends came to 19 bases. The CDR3 covers 15 residues. Germline V lookup: CDR1 SGDLS, CDR2 YYNGEE. The CDR3 region is CASSFNSDWWHTQYF. CDR3 DNA sequence: TGTGCCAGCAGCTTCAATTCGGACTGGTGGCATACGCAGTATTTT. Using reference TRBV9 and TRBJ2-3 for the parts outside the CDR3, the full variable domain is DSGVTQTPKHLITATGQRVTLRCSPRSGDLSVYWYQQSLDQGLQFLIQYYNGEERAKGNILERFSAQQFPDLHSELNLSSLELGDSALYFCASSFNSDWWHTQYFGPGTRLTVL.

At least ten counts were recorded for this clonotype. The chain joins TRBV19 to TRBJ2-7; TRBD1 agrees at 9 bases. The CDR3 has 14 residues. The V and J ends lost 3 bases and 1 base, in that order; junction bases with no gene match: 1. Germline-derived CDR1 and CDR2 are LNHDA and SQIVND (reference sequence). The CDR3 loop is CASSIGQGSYEQYF. For the CDR3, the DNA is TGTGCCAGTAGTATTGGACAGGGGTCCTACGAGCAGTACTTC.

V is TRBV3-1 and J is TRBJ2-7, with 11 bases fitting TRBD2. Germline V gives CDR1 LGHDT, CDR2 YNNKEL (reference sequence). CDR3 length equals 19 residues. Losses at the gene ends were 2 bases for V and 4 bases for J; bases not matched to a gene: 16. CDR3 nucleotide sequence: TGTGCCAGCAGCCAACCCGCAAGACTAGCGGGAACCACCCGATACGAGCAGTACTTC. Translation gives CASSQPARLAGTTRYEQYF.

This clonotype was observed a handful of times. J is TRBJ1-1 and V is TRBV28; D unresolved. Germline CDR1 MDHEN, CDR2 SYDVKM. Trimming removed 8 bases from V and 5 bases from J, with 12 bases in between. The CDR3 covers 12 residues. The CDR3 loop is CASSLEETEAFF. The CDR3, as DNA: TGTGCCAGCTCATTGGAGGAGACTGAAGCTTTCTTT.

The V gene is TRBV6-2 or TRBV6-3, the J gene TRBJ2-2; tentatively, D is TRBD2 (5 bases). Germline CDR1 is MNHEY and CDR2 is SVGEGT. Trimming took 6 bases from V and 3 from J, leaving 17 bases between them. This CDR3 is 16 amino acids long. The CDR3 sequence is CASRSSFSEYTGELFF. The CDR3 DNA sequence: TGTGCCAGCAGATCCTCTTTTAGCGAATACACCGGGGAGCTGTTTTTT.

The chain recombines TRBV6-5 with TRBJ2-2, with D maybe TRBD1 (6 bases). Germline V CDR1 and CDR2: MNHEY, SVGAGI. The germline V and J ends were trimmed by 6 bases and 2 bases, with 13 bases remaining between them. The CDR3 has 15 amino acids. The CDR3 DNA is TGTGCCAGCAGGAAGCCGGGACATAACACCGGGGAGCTGTTTTTT. Its translation: CASRKPGHNTGELFF.

The chain employs TRBV5-3 and TRBJ1-1; 9 bases align to TRBD1. TRBV5-3 is recorded as an ORF, its role being uncertain. Losses at the gene ends were 3 bases for V and 4 bases for J; bases not matched to a gene: 7. The length of the CDR3 is 15 residues. CDR3 residues: CARSSRGQGPTEAFF. The CDR3 DNA reads as TGTGCCAGAAGCTCCAGGGGACAGGGTCCCACTGAAGCTTTCTTT.

This chain uses TRBV10-1 with TRBJ1-1, with D hard to call. Germline values: CDR1 WNHNN, CDR2 SYGVQD (reference sequence). The CDR3 loop spans 13 amino acids. Trimming removed 10 bases at V and 0 bases at J, with 12 bases between. CDR3 coding DNA: TGCGCCACCGCAAGGGCCGTGAACACTGAAGCTTTCTTT. Amino acids: CATARAVNTEAFF.

V gene TRBV5-6 combines with J gene TRBJ2-2; D ambiguous. Germline-derived CDR1 and CDR2 are SGHDT and YYEEEE. V was trimmed by 3 bases and J by 8 bases, leaving 8 bases between them. CDR3 length equals 12 residues. This CDR3 reads CASSSRQGELFF. The CDR3, as DNA: TGTGCCAGCAGCTCAAGGCAAGGGGAGCTGTTTTTT.

The V call is TRBV28, the J call TRBJ2-7; tentative D call: TRBD1 (6 bases). Germline V gene lookup returns CDR1 MDHEN and CDR2 SYDVKM. With 5 bases removed from V and 1 base from J, the gap between germline ends came to 15 bases. The length of the CDR3 is 15 residues. CDR3: CASSPLQDSSYEQYF. The CDR3 region has the DNA TGTGCCAGCAGTCCCCTTCAGGACAGTTCCTACGAGCAGTACTTC.

J is TRBJ2-5 and V is TRBV6-2 or TRBV6-3; no definite D call. Germline V gene sequence: CDR1 MNHEY, CDR2 SVGEGT. Trimming left V 7 bases short and J 5 bases short, with 20 bases between. The CDR3 runs to 15 residues. CDR3 residues: CASNPLDSIAETQYF. The CDR3 DNA reads as TGTGCCAGCAATCCCCTGGATTCGATAGCCGAGACCCAGTACTTC.

The chain recombines TRBV27 with TRBJ1-4; tentatively, D is TRBD1 (5 bases). Germline V CDR1 and CDR2: MNHEY, SMNVEV (reference sequence). The CDR3 length is 15 residues. V gave up 2 bases and J gave up 0 bases, with 7 bases separating them. The CDR3 sequence is CASSLRGATNEKLFF. The DNA for the CDR3 is TGTGCCAGCAGTTTACGGGGCGCAACTAATGAAAAACTGTTTTTT.

The V gene is TRBV6-5, the J gene TRBJ2-1; 8 bases align to TRBD2. CDR3 size: 14 residues. Per germline, CDR1 MNHEY and CDR2 SVGAGI. Unmatched junction bases numbered 4, after V lost 2 bases and J lost 7 bases. The CDR3 reads CASSYRGGRNEQFF. DNA for the CDR3: TGTGCCAGCAGTTACCGGGGGGGCAGGAATGAGCAGTTCTTC.

J is TRBJ1-1 and V is TRBV12-3 or TRBV12-4; D is perhaps TRBD1 (6 bases). This CDR3 has 15 amino acids. The ends were cut back, 2 bases at V and 4 bases at J, with 14 bases in the middle. The CDR3 here is CASSLNRGRGTEAFF. CDR3 DNA: TGTGCCAGCAGTTTAAATCGGGGGCGGGGCACTGAAGCTTTCTTT.

The rearrangement joins TRBV11-2 to TRBJ2-4, with 9 bases aligning to TRBD2. The CDR3 is made up of 14 amino acids. Per germline, CDR1 SGHAT and CDR2 FQNNGV. Trimming at V came to 5 bases and at J to 9 bases, leaving 8 bases not matched to a gene. The DNA for the CDR3 is TGTGCCAGCAGCCCCCAAGGACTAGCGAGCATTCAGTACTTC. It translates to CASSPQGLASIQYF. The whole variable domain, filled in from reference TRBV11-2 and TRBJ2-4, reads EAGVAQSPRYKIIEKRQSVAFWCNPISGHATLYWYQQILGQGPKLLIQFQNNGVVDDSQLPKDRFSAERLKGVDSTLKIQPAKLEDSAVYLCASSPQGLASIQYFGAGTRLSVL.

This clonotype was found a few times. The rearrangement joins TRBV9 to TRBJ1-1; D gene uncertain. In germline, CDR1 is SGDLS, CDR2 YYNGEE. V shed 0 bases and J shed 0 bases, with 6 bases lying between them. The CDR3 has 14 residues. The CDR3 loop is CASSVGPLNTEAFF. CDR3 nucleotides: TGTGCCAGCAGCGTAGGACCGTTGAACACTGAAGCTTTCTTT.

This clonotype has just a few counts. The chain couples TRBV28 to TRBJ2-7, with 7 bases identical to TRBD1. V dropped 10 bases and J dropped 1; count of bases not matched to a gene: 7. The CDR3 totals 13 residues. From germline, CDR1 is MDHEN and CDR2 SYDVKM. In DNA form, the CDR3 reads TGTGCCACCAAACCGGGACAGTCCTACGAGCAGTACTTC. This sequence encodes CATKPGQSYEQYF.

This clonotype was seen many times. The gene calls are TRBV5-1 and TRBJ1-2; 8 bases line up with TRBD1. Germline assignment: CDR1 SGHRS and CDR2 YFSETQ. The junction had 6 bases not matched to a gene; V was cut back by 4 bases and J by 4 bases. The CDR3 is 14 amino acids. CDR3 residues: CASSGGQGSYGYTF. In nucleotides, the CDR3 is TGCGCCAGCAGCGGAGGACAGGGTAGCTATGGCTACACCTTC.

A note on this clonotype: Since a much larger clone is just one base distant, this may be a read error. The chain couples TRBV20-1 to TRBJ2-7; weak D call: TRBD2 (5 bases). CDR1 is DFQATT and CDR2 is SNEGSKA in the germline V gene (reference sequence). The CDR3 consists of 11 residues. Trimming pared 6 bases from V and 5 bases from J, leaving 11 bases between. The CDR3 here is CSARGENEQYF. CDR3 DNA sequence: TGCAGTGCCCGGGGAGAGAACGAGCAGTACTTC.

The V gene is TRBV29-1, the J gene TRBJ2-5, with 7 bases lining up with TRBD1. Germline assignment: CDR1 SQVTM and CDR2 ANQGSEA. Trimming removed 5 bases from V and 5 bases from J; junction bases left unmatched: 8. The CDR3 sequence is 13 residues long. The CDR3 region has the DNA TGCAGCGTTAGTCGAACAGGGGTTGAGACCCAGTACTTC. Translation: CSVSRTGVETQYF. Full variable domain (remainder filled in from reference TRBV29-1 and TRBJ2-5): SAVISQKPSRDICQRGTSLTIQCQVDSQVTMMFWYRQQPGQSLTLIATANQGSEATYESGFVIDKFPISRPNLTFSTLTVSNMSPEDSSIYLCSVSRTGVETQYFGPGTRLLVL.

Here the CDR3 reads CASSAGVRMPYEQYF. CDR3 nucleotides: TGTGCCAGCAGTGCAGGGGTCAGGATGCCCTACGAGCAGTACTTC. The chain couples TRBV6-1 to TRBJ2-7; TRBD1 is a possible D gene (6 bases). The germline V gene encodes CDR1 MNHNS and CDR2 SASEGT. With 4 bases removed from V and 2 bases from J, the gap between germline ends came to 15 bases. This CDR3 contains 15 residues.

This sequence joins TRBV5-4 and TRBJ1-6, with TRBD1 matching over 7 bases. The length of the CDR3 is 14 residues. Germline trimming cut 4 bases from V and 9 bases from J; bases unmatched to any gene: 7. Germline CDR1 is SGHNT and CDR2 is YYREEE (reference sequence). The CDR3 region is CASSGDSLLSPLHF. The CDR3 DNA sequence: TGTGCCAGCAGCGGGGACAGCCTACTTTCACCCCTCCACTTT.